The 10 T cell receptor beta chains listed next were all sequenced from one sample in a study of metastatic and nonmetastatic thyroid tumors. Prior to thyroid surgery, none of the patients had received any treatment. TCRdb re-called clones via MiXCR from the PCR reads. The data show roughly 59,000 clones, 15% to 20% seen once. Sequencing input: blood. Source of these receptors: a male donor with papillary thyroid cancer or a benign thyroid nodule (not recorded which). Some clones in this sample may be carry-over from other donors' samples.

This clone was observed many times. CDR3 amino acids: CASSSQGRGEAFF. The CDR3 DNA reads as TGTGCCAGCAGTTCACAGGGGCGGGGTGAAGCTTTCTTT. The V and J genes are TRBV7-3 and TRBJ1-1; 7 nucleotides line up with TRBD1. Germline V gene lookup returns CDR1 SGHTA and CDR2 FQGTGA. After removal of 6 bases from V and 7 bases from J, the junction contained 8 bases not matched to a gene. CDR3 length equals 13 residues.

The chain employs TRBV12-3 or TRBV12-4 and TRBJ2-2; TRBD1 is a possible D gene (6 bases). There are 15 residues in the CDR3. Trimming left V 5 bases short and J 11 bases short, with 21 bases between. The CDR3 protein is CASSPGTGNTVELFF. CDR3 nucleotide sequence: TGTGCCAGCAGTCCCGGTACAGGGAACACCGTTGAGCTGTTTTTT.

In its sample, this clone was seen a few times. A much larger clonotype is one base distant, so this may be a read error. Here the CDR3 DNA reads TGTGCCAGCTCACCCCCGACCGGGGCCGTATCAATGAACACTGAAGCTTTCTTT. Translated: CASSPPTGAVSMNTEAFF. The rearrangement uses TRBV18 and TRBJ1-1; the D gene is possibly TRBD1 (5 bases). V was clipped by 3 bases and J by 0 bases, with 20 bases between them. Germline V gene sequence: CDR1 KGHSH, CDR2 LQKENI. CDR3 length: 18 amino acids. Looking up the rest from reference TRBV18 and TRBJ1-1 gives the full variable domain: NAGVMQNPRHLVRRRGQEARLRCSPMKGHSHVYWYRQLPEEGLKFMVYLQKENIIDESGMPKERFSAEFPKEGPSILRIQQVVRGDSAAYFCASSPPTGAVSMNTEAFFGQGTRLTVV.

This clone has ten or more counts. J is TRBJ1-2 and V is TRBV4-3, with 7 bases matching TRBD1. Germline lookup yields CDR1 LGHNA and CDR2 YSLEER. Losses at the gene ends were 1 base for V and 3 bases for J; bases not matched to a gene: 5. CDR3 length equals 15 residues. CDR3 bases: TGCGCCAGCAGCCAAGTACTCGGGACAGACTATGGCTACACCTTC. Protein: CASSQVLGTDYGYTF.

This clone appeared many times. One end of the junction fails to match germline, which may point to a read error. The chain joins TRBV6-2 or TRBV6-3 to TRBJ1-2; possible D gene TRBD1, 5 bases. The CDR3 spans 12 residues. The V gene's germline CDR1 is MNHEY and CDR2 SVGEGT. The CDR3 bases are TGTGCCAGCAGTTATCAGGGTGTCGGGTTATTCTTC. Translation gives CASSYQGVGLFF.

This clone came up once. Its ends do not fully match the called genes, so a read error is possible. CDR3 sequence: CASSSGGPQETQYF. The CDR3 DNA reads TGTGCTAGCAGCTCCGGGGGTCCCCAAGAGACCCAGTACTTC. The chain links TRBV7-7 to TRBJ2-5; TRBD2 might be the D (6 bases). Germline assignment: CDR1 SSHAT and CDR2 FNYEAQ (reference sequence). The CDR3 is made up of 14 amino acids.

This clone was seen repeatedly, ten times or more. The chain joins TRBV4-1 to TRBJ2-7; D not resolved. This CDR3 region has 13 residues. Germline CDR1 reads MGHRA; CDR2 reads YSYEKL. The V end was cut by 0 bases, the J end by 3 bases, with 6 bases between. CDR3 in DNA: TGCGCCAGCAGCCAAGATTGGGGCTACGAGCAGTACGTC. Protein sequence: CASSQDWGYEQYV.

This clone was seen many times. This CDR3 is CASSVSGDSGNTIYF. CDR3 nucleotides: TGTGCCAGCAGCGTATCCGGCGACTCTGGAAACACCATATATTTT. The V gene is TRBV9, the J gene TRBJ1-3, with D uncertain. This CDR3 region has 15 residues. The germline V gene has CDR1 SGDLS and CDR2 YYNGEE. V lost 1 base and J 0 bases, leaving 8 bases between the germline ends.

In this sample, this clone turned up many times. This chain links TRBV6-1 with TRBJ2-3; 9 nucleotides match TRBD2. J gave up 5 bases and V 7 bases, and 13 bases lay outside the gene matches. Germline values: CDR1 MNHNS, CDR2 SASEGT. The CDR3 has 16 amino acids. CDR3 sequence (DNA): TGTGCCAGCAAAGGTCCTGCGGGGGGGCGGGAAGATACGCAGTATTTT. It specifies CASKGPAGGREDTQYF.

The gene calls are TRBV13 and TRBJ2-3; a weak D match, TRBD2 (6 bases). Germline CDR1 reads PRHDT; CDR2 reads FYEKMQ (reference sequence). The CDR3 is made up of 12 amino acids. The V end was cut by 0 bases, the J end by 15 bases, with 13 bases between. This CDR3 reads CASSLGRLASYF. Here the CDR3 DNA reads TGTGCCAGCAGCTTAGGCCGCCTAGCGAGTTATTTT.